These 10 T cell receptor beta chains were sequenced from one sample in a study of blood T cell repertoires in COVID-19. Clones were read by immunoSEQ multiplex PCR, and TCRdb kept only the in-frame ones, dropping some. Here the sample spans approximately 290,000 clones, about 80% being singletons. Sequencing used peripheral blood. The receptors here all came from a person aged 70 to 85 with COVID-19, enrolled during active disease.

The chain joins TRBV18 to TRBJ2-6; the match to TRBD2 covers 7 bases. This CDR3 is built from 16 residues. V shed 3 bases and J 2 bases; nucleotides not matched to a gene: 4. Looked up from germline, CDR1 is KGHSH and CDR2 is LQKENI. CDR3 region: CASSPREGTGANVLTF. DNA for the CDR3: TGTGCCAGCTCACCGAGGGAGGGAACTGGGGCCAACGTCCTGACTTTC.

The CDR3 protein is CAVGTERSGANVLTF. The CDR3 nucleotides are TGTGCCGTAGGGACTGAGCGCTCTGGGGCCAACGTCCTGACTTTC. The chain links TRBV6-1 to TRBJ2-6; possibly TRBD2 for D (6 bases). The CDR3 totals 15 residues. Per the germline V gene, CDR1 is MNHNS and CDR2 is SASEGT. Trimming cost V 11 bases and J 0 bases, with 14 bases left between them.

The V gene is TRBV30, the J gene TRBJ1-5; D unclear. CDR3 length: 13 amino acids. Germline loops: CDR1 GTSNPN, CDR2 SVGIG (reference sequence). V lost 0 bases to trimming and J lost 4 bases, with 7 bases between them. The CDR3 here is CAWSVGVNQPQHF. The DNA for the CDR3 is TGTGCCTGGAGTGTCGGGGTAAATCAGCCCCAGCATTTT.

The rearrangement joins TRBV4-1 to TRBJ1-6, with D unclear. The CDR3 runs 16 residues. Germline CDR1 MGHRA, CDR2 YSYEKL. The V and J ends lost 1 base and 7 bases respectively, with 14 bases between them. CDR3 sequence: CASSQAAGLTNSPLHF. The DNA for the CDR3 is TGCGCCAGCAGCCAAGCGGCGGGTCTTACGAATTCACCCCTCCACTTT.

The chain combines TRBV7-2 with TRBJ1-5; maybe TRBD1 (5 bases). This CDR3 region has 18 residues. Germline-derived CDR1 and CDR2 are SGHTA and FQGNSA. Deletions cut 0 bases from V and 2 bases from J, with 17 bases between. CDR3 nucleotides: TGTGCCAGCAGCTTAGCGGTAGGATCCTTGGGGCGCAATCAGCCCCAGCATTTT. Amino acids: CASSLAVGSLGRNQPQHF.

The V gene is TRBV18, the J gene TRBJ2-4, with 8 bases aligning to TRBD2. Germline CDR1 reads KGHSH; CDR2 reads LQKENI. CDR3 length: 18 residues. V lost 2 bases to trimming and J lost 0 bases; unmatched junction nucleotides: 9. The CDR3: CASSPSVSGVLAKNIQYF. The CDR3 nucleotides read TGTGCCAGCTCACCATCGGTTAGCGGGGTACTAGCCAAAAACATTCAGTACTTC.

This chain links TRBV6-5 with TRBJ1-1; D unresolved. This CDR3 has 15 residues. Trimming pared 2 bases from V and 0 bases from J, leaving 10 bases between. Per germline, CDR1 MNHEY and CDR2 SVGAGI. The CDR3 sequence is CASSYGSSMNTEAFF. DNA for the CDR3: TGTGCCAGCAGTTACGGGAGCTCCATGAACACTGAAGCTTTCTTT.

This chain joins TRBV18 and TRBJ1-1, with D possibly TRBD1 on 6 matching bases. Germline V gene lookup returns CDR1 KGHSH and CDR2 LQKENI. This CDR3 has 17 amino acids. Between the trimmed V and J ends, which lost 6 bases and 0 bases, there was a span of 20 bases. CDR3 protein: CASSAGVGRTMNTEAFF. The CDR3 DNA reads TGTGCCAGCTCCGCAGGGGTCGGCCGTACTATGAACACTGAAGCTTTCTTT.

The count of this clone is one. CDR3 protein: CAGKNPGDYGYTF. In DNA form, the CDR3 reads TGTGCAGGGAAGAACCCGGGAGACTATGGCTACACCTTC. The chain uses TRBV19 and TRBJ1-2; D ambiguous. Germline loops: CDR1 LNHDA, CDR2 SQIVND (reference sequence). The CDR3 runs to 13 residues.

J is TRBJ2-3 and V is TRBV20-1, with 8 bases identical to TRBD2. CDR1 DFQATT and CDR2 SNEGSKA come from the germline V gene (reference sequence). The J segment lost 2 bases and the V segment lost 3 bases, leaving 16 bases of the junction unmatched. The CDR3 loop spans 18 amino acids. For the CDR3, the DNA is TGCAGTGCTAGTTCATTGGTGGTAGCGGGGCCCTACACAGATACGCAGTATTTT. Translated, it gives CSASSLVVAGPYTDTQYF.